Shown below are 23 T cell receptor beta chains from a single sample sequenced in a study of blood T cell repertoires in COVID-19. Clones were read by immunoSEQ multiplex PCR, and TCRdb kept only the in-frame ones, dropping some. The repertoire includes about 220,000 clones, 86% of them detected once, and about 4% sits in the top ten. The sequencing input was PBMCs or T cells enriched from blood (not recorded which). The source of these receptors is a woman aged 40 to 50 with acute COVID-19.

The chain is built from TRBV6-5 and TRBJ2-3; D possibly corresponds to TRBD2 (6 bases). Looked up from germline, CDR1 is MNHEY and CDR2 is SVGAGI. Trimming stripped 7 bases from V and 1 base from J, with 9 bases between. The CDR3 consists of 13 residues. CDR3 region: CASKVAGTDTQYF. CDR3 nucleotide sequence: TGTGCCAGCAAGGTAGCGGGCACAGATACGCAGTATTTT.

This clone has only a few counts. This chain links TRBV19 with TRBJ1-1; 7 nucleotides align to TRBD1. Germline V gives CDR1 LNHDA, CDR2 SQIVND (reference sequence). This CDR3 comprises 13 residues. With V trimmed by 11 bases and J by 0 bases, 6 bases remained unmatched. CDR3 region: CAAQGTMNTEAFF. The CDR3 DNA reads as TGTGCCGCACAGGGGACGATGAACACTGAAGCTTTCTTT.

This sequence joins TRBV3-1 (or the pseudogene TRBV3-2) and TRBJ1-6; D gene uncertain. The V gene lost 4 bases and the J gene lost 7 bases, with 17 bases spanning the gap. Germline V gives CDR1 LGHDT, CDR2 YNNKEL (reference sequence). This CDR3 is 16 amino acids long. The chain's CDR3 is CASSRGVTVGNSPLHF. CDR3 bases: TGTGCCAGCAGCCGGGGAGTCACAGTTGGCAATTCACCCCTCCACTTT.

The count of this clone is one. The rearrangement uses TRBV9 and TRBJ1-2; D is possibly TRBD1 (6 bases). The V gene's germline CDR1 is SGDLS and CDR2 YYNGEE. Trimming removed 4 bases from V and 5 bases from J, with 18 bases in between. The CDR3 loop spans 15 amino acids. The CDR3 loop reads CASSRGGAGVYGYTF. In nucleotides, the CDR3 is TGTGCCAGCAGCCGCGGGGGGGCAGGTGTATATGGCTACACCTTC.

In DNA, the CDR3 is TGTGCCAGTAGTCTTTACATGGATGAAAAACTGTTTTTT. This codes for CASSLYMDEKLFF. J is TRBJ1-4 and V is TRBV19; D not resolved. The CDR3 totals 13 residues. V was pared by 5 bases and J by 6 bases, with 10 bases between. Germline V gene sequence: CDR1 LNHDA, CDR2 SQIVND (reference sequence).

The CDR3 DNA reads TGTGCCAGCAGCTTCCTAGCGGGGGGTCGTGACGAGCAGTACTTC. Translated, it gives CASSFLAGGRDEQYF. V usage is TRBV7-9 and J usage is TRBJ2-7, with TRBD2 matching 11 bases. The V gene's germline CDR1 is SEHNR and CDR2 FQNEAQ (reference sequence). The CDR3 has 15 residues. J gave up 5 bases and V 3 bases, and 6 bases lay outside the gene matches.

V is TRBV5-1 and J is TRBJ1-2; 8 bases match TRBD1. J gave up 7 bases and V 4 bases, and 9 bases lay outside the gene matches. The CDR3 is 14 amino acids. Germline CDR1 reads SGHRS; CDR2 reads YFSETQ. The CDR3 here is CASSPQGTGSGYTF. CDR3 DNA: TGCGCCAGCAGCCCCCAAGGGACAGGAAGTGGCTACACCTTC.

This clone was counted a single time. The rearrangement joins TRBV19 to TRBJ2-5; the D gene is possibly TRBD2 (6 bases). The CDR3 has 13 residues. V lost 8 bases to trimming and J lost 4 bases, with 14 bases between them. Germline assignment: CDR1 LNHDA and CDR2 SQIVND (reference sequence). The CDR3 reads CASGTRNRETQYF. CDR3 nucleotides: TGTGCCAGTGGGACTCGCAATCGAGAGACCCAGTACTTC.

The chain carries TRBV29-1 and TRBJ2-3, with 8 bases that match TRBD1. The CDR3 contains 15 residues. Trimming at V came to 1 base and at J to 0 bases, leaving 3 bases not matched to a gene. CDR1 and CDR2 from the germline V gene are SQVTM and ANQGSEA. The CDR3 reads CSVEGRQGSTDTQYF. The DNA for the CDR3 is TGCAGCGTTGAAGGCCGACAGGGGAGCACAGATACGCAGTATTTT.

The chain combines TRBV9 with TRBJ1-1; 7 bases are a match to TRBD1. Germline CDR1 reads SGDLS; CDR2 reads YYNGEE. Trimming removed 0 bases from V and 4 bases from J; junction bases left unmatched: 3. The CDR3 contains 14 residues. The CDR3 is CASSVGQGVTEAFF. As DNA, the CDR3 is TGTGCCAGCAGCGTAGGACAGGGAGTCACTGAAGCTTTCTTT.

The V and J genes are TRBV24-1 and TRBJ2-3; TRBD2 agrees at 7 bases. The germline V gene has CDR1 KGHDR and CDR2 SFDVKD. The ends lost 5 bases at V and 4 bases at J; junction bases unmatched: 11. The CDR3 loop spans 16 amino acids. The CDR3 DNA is TGTGCCACCAGTGGTAGTCCCAGCGGGAACTCAGATACGCAGTATTTT. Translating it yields CATSGSPSGNSDTQYF.

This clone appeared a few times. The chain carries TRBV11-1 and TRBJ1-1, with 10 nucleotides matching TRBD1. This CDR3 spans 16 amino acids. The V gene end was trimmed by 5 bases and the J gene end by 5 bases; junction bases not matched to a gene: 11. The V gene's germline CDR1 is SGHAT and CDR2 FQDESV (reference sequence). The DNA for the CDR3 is TGTGCCAGCAGCGTCCGTGACAGGGGGCGAAAGACTGAAGCTTTCTTT. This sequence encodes CASSVRDRGRKTEAFF.

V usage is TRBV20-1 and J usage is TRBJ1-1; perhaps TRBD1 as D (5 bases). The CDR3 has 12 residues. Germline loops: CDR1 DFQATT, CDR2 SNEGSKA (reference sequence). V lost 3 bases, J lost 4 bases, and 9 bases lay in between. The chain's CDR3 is CSASEGPTEAFF. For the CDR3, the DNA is TGCAGTGCTAGTGAGGGGCCCACTGAAGCTTTCTTT.

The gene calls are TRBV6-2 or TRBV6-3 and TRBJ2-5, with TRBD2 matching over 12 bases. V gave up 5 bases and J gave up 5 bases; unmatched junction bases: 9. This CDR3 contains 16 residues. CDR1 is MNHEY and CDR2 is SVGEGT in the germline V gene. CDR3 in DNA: TGTGCCAGCAGTGGCCCTACTAGCGGGGGGCGGGAGACCCAGTACTTC. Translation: CASSGPTSGGRETQYF.

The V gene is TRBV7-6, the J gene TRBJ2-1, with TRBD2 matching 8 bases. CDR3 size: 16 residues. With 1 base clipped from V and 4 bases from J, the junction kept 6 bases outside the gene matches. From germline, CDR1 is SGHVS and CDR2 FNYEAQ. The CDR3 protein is CASSLDRGGPYNEQFF. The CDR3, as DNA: TGTGCCAGCAGCTTAGATCGGGGGGGGCCTTACAATGAGCAGTTCTTC. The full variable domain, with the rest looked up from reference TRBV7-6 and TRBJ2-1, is GAGVSQSPRYKVTKRGQDVALRCDPISGHVSLYWYRQALGQGPEFLTYFNYEAQQDKSGLPNDRFSAERPEGSISTLTIQRTEQRDSAMYRCASSLDRGGPYNEQFFGPGTRLTVL.

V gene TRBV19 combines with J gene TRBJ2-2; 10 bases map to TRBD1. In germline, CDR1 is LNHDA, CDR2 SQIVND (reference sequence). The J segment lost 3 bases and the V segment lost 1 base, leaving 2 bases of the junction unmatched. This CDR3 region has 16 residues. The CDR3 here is CASSIVGQGYTGELFF. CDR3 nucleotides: TGTGCCAGTAGTATAGTGGGACAGGGGTACACCGGGGAGCTGTTTTTT.

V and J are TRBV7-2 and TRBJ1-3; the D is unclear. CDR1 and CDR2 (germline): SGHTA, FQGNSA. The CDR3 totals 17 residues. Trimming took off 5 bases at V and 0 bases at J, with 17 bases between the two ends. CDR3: CASSPYSGVLSGNTIYF. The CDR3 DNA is TGTGCCAGCAGCCCGTATTCCGGAGTACTCTCTGGAAACACCATATATTTT.

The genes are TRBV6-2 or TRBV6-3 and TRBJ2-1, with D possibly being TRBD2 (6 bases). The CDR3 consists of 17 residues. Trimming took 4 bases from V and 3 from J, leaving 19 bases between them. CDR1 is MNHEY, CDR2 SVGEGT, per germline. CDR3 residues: CASSWDVKRGSYNEQFF. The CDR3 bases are TGTGCCAGCAGTTGGGACGTTAAACGGGGGAGCTACAATGAGCAGTTCTTC.

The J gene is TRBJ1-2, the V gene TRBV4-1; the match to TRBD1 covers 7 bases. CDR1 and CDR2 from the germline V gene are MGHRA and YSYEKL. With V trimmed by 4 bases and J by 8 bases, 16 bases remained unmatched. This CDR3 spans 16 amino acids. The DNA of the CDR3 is TGCGCCAGCAGCCCAGGCCGGGGAGACAGGGTAGTGGGCTACACCTTC. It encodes CASSPGRGDRVVGYTF.

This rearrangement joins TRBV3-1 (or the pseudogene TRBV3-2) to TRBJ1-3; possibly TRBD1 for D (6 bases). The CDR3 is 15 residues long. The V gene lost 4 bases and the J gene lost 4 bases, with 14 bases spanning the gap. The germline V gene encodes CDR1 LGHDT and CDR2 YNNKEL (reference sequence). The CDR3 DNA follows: TGTGCCAGCAGCCGCCCAGGGGCGGCGGGAAACACCATATATTTT. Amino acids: CASSRPGAAGNTIYF.

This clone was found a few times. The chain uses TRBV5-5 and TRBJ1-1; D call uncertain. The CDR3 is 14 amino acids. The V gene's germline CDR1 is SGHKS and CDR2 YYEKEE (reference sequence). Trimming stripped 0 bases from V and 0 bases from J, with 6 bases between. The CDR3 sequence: CASSLVQLNTEAFF. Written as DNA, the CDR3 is TGTGCCAGCAGCTTGGTACAGTTGAACACTGAAGCTTTCTTT.

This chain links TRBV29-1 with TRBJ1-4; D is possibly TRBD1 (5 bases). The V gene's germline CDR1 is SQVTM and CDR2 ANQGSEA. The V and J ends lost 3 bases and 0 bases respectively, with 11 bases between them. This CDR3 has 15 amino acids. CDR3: CSVEGGSATNEKLFF. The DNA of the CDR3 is TGCAGCGTTGAGGGGGGGTCTGCAACTAATGAAAAACTGTTTTTT. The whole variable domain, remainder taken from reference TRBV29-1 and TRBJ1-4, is SAVISQKPSRDICQRGTSLTIQCQVDSQVTMMFWYRQQPGQSLTLIATANQGSEATYESGFVIDKFPISRPNLTFSTLTVSNMSPEDSSIYLCSVEGGSATNEKLFFGSGTQLSVL.

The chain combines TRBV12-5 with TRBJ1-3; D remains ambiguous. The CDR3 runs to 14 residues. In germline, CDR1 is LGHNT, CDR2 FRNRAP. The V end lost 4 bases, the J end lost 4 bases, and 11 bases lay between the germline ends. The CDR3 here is CASGSSRVGNTIYF. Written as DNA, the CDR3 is TGTGCTAGTGGTTCCTCGAGGGTGGGAAACACCATATATTTT.